These T cell receptor beta chains were read from a single sample in a study of cytomegalovirus exposure and HLA in healthy donors. Assay used: immunoSEQ multiplex PCR; TCRdb lists only in-frame clones, some missing. The sample lists around 140,000 clones; 79% were seen once. The sequenced sample consisted of PBMCs. Receptors originate from a male donor in good health and CMV-seronegative. The CDR3 runs from the conserved cysteine through the conserved F or W. A D gene is named only where the DNA matches it firmly. The size field is filled for only some rows; it gives once, few, many or a size class.

CDR3 protein,CDR3 DNA,D gene,clone size,J gene,V gene
CAISDRGSVDTIYF,TGTGCCATCAGTGACAGGGGGAGCGTGGACACCATATATTTT,TRBD1,-,TRBJ1-3,TRBV10-3
CASSLTPGAGSNEQYF,TGTGCCAGCAGCTTAACACCAGGGGCGGGCAGTAACGAGCAGTACTTC,-,-,TRBJ2-7,TRBV11-2
CASSYGLASGETQYF,TGTGCCAGCAGCTATGGGTTGGCTAGCGGGGAGACGCAGTATTTT,TRBD2,-,TRBJ2-3,TRBV7-3
CASSPPGRGLTQYF,TGTGCCAGCAGCCCGCCGGGCAGGGGGTTGACGCAGTATTTT,TRBD1,once,TRBJ2-3,TRBV7-9
CATGGTPFQPQHF,TGTGCCACCGGTGGGACACCCTTCCAGCCCCAGCATTTT,-,-,TRBJ1-5,TRBV10-3
CASSPVPQGGTDTQYF,TGTGCCAGCAGCCCGGTACCCCAGGGAGGGACAGATACGCAGTATTTT,TRBD2,-,TRBJ2-3,TRBV5-5
CASSPGTGGSSPLHF,TGTGCCAGCAGCCCCGGGACAGGGGGGAGTTCACCCCTCCACTTT,TRBD1,-,TRBJ1-6,TRBV7-6
CASSVMGDNGYTF,TGTGCCAGCAGCGTAATGGGGGACAATGGCTACACCTTC,-,-,TRBJ1-2,TRBV9
CASTEAGWGNYGYTF,TGTGCCAGTACCGAGGCGGGGTGGGGGAACTATGGCTACACCTTC,-,-,TRBJ1-2,TRBV19
CATSRPISDGGSYYGYTF,TGTGCCACCAGCAGACCTATTTCGGACGGAGGATCCTACTATGGCTACACCTTC,-,few,TRBJ1-2,TRBV15
CASSLQRGANVLTF,TGCGCCAGCAGCTTGCAGAGGGGGGCCAACGTCCTGACTTTC,-,-,TRBJ2-6,TRBV5-1
CSVENQGTSFTEAFF,TGCAGCGTTGAAAACCAGGGGACCTCGTTCACTGAAGCTTTCTTT,-,-,TRBJ1-1,TRBV29-1
CASSQTGQANTGELFF,TGTGCCAGCAGCCAGACGGGACAGGCGAACACCGGGGAGCTGTTTTTT,TRBD1,-,TRBJ2-2,TRBV7-9
CASGRAGGPDTQYF,TGTGCGTCGGGGAGGGCGGGGGGGCCAGATACGCAGTATTTT,TRBD2,-,TRBJ2-3,TRBV9
CASSLTGDMQFF,TGTGCCAGCAGTTTAACGGGGGATATGCAGTTCTTC,-,-,TRBJ2-1,TRBV28
CASSRGAGVETQYF,TGTGCAAGTTCTCGGGGGGCGGGGGTAGAGACCCAGTACTTC,-,-,TRBJ2-5,TRBV12-2
CASSLGQGYGQPQHF,TGTGCCAGCAGCCTGGGACAGGGGTATGGGCAGCCCCAGCATTTT,TRBD1,-,TRBJ1-5,TRBV5-5
CASSLTSGAGGTNTGELFF,TGTGCCAGCAGCCTAACCTCGGGAGCGGGGGGGACGAACACCGGGGAGCTGTTTTTT,TRBD2,-,TRBJ2-2,TRBV11-2
CASSVGQGVYNEQFF,TGTGCCAGCAGCGTAGGACAGGGAGTCTACAATGAGCAGTTCTTC,TRBD1,-,TRBJ2-1,TRBV9
CASSLDRAYTGELFF,TGTGCCAGCAGCCTGGACAGGGCGTACACCGGGGAGCTGTTTTTT,TRBD1,-,TRBJ2-2,TRBV5-4
CASSLTATGNTIYF,TGCGCCAGCAGCTTGACAGCTACTGGAAACACCATATATTTT,-,few,TRBJ1-3,TRBV5-1
CASSPPGLQETQYF,TGTGCCAGCAGCCCCCCGGGACTGCAAGAGACCCAGTACTTC,-,-,TRBJ2-5,TRBV7-9
CASSKLAGVNYEQYF,TGCGCCAGCAGCAAACTAGCGGGGGTCAACTACGAGCAGTACTTC,TRBD2,-,TRBJ2-7,TRBV10-2
CASSFGSGSNSPLHF,TGTGCCAGCAGCTTCGGATCGGGGTCAAATTCACCCCTCCACTTT,-,-,TRBJ1-6,TRBV5-6
CSSSSPGNHEKLFF,TGTTCCAGCAGCTCGCCAGGAAACCATGAAAAACTGTTTTTT,-,-,TRBJ1-4,TRBV7-9
CASSIGTASSYEQYF,TGTGCCAGTAGTATCGGGACAGCCAGCTCCTACGAGCAGTACTTC,TRBD1,once,TRBJ2-7,TRBV19
CASSVDHFLENTIYF,TGTGCCAGCAGCGTAGATCACTTTTTGGAGAACACCATATATTTT,-,-,TRBJ1-3,TRBV9
CASSLGIRQALDGELFF,TGTGCCAGCAGCTTAGGGATCCGTCAGGCTCTGGACGGGGAGCTGTTTTTT,-,-,TRBJ2-2,TRBV7-9